This T cell receptor beta chain was identified in a study of OX40 agonist ivuxolimab in advanced cancers. Study-level background: Partial responses were achieved by three patients, of whom one had hepatocellular carcinoma and two had cutaneous melanoma. Whole-study results and caveats: In the 0.1-3.0 mg/kg groups, partial responders showed among the lowest expansion.

Sequenced by immunoSEQ multiplex PCR; TCRdb stores in-frame clones only, minus some. The profile shows approximately 77,000 clones, over 80% of them singletons. Deletions cut 4 bases from V and 3 bases from J, with 13 bases between. Germline V gene data show CDR1 as LNHNV and CDR2 as YYDKDF (reference sequence). The CDR3 is 15 amino acids. On this clone itself: Its cognate antigen is unknown.

The specimen comprised CD4+ or CD8+ T cells sorted from blood, sampled in a trial of the OX40 agonist ivuxolimab. The chain links TRBV15 to TRBJ1-3; no reliable D call. This clonotype originated in an adult with an advanced solid tumor such as melanoma, head and neck, liver or kidney cancer. The CDR3 here is CATSKDYLGGNTIYF. Written as DNA, the CDR3 is TGTGCCACCAGCAAGGACTATTTGGGTGGAAACACCATATATTTT.